The TCR beta chain described here comes from a study of beta chain features in type 1 diabetes. Every isolated RNA sample was fully reverse transcribed, so sequencing captured expressed TCRB transcripts. Around 3.8 million reads per sample were averaged for naive, central memory and regulatory samples. The repertoire was sequenced with immunoSEQ multiplex PCR; TCRdb's copy has only in-frame clones and lacks some. The table records hundreds of thousands of clones, roughly 12% of them present only once. A word on this clone: Its antigen is unidentified.

Study outcomes and limitations: Type 1 diabetes patients had moderately but significantly shorter TCRB CDR3s in all four CD4+ subsets.

On average, the one heparinised blood draw given by each donor was roughly 100 mL. Source material: naive CD4+ T cells from blood. The TCR was taken from a man younger than 35 in good health.

CDR3 protein: CASSPHRGQANEAFF. The CDR3 DNA follows: TGTGCCAGCAGCCCCCACAGGGGCCAGGCAAATGAAGCTTTCTTT. The J gene is TRBJ1-1, the V gene TRBV5-4; 7 bases are a match to TRBD1. Per the germline V gene, CDR1 is SGHNT and CDR2 is YYREEE (reference sequence). The CDR3 is 15 residues long. The ends lost 4 bases at V and 7 bases at J; junction bases unmatched: 13.